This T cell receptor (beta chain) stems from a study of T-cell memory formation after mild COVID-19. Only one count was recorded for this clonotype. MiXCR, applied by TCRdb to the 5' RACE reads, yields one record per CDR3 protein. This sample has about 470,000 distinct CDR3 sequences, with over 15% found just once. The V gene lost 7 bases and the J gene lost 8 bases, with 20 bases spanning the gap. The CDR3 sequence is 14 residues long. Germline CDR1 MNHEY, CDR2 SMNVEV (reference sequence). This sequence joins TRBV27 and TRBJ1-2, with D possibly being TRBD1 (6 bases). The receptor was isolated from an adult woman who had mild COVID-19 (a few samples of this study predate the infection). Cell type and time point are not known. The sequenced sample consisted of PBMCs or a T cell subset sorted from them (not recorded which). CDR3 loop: CASTPRGPYGGYTF. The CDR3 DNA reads TGTGCCAGCACCCCCCGGGGGCCCTATGGCGGCTACACCTTC.